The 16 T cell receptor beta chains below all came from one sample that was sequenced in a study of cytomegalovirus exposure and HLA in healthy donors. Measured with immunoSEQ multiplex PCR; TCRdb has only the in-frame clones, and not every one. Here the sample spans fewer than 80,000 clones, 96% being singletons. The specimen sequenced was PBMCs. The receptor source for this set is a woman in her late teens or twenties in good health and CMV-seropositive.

The CDR3 coding sequence is TGTGCCAGCAGTGATGTGAGGGTCCAAGAGACCCAGTACTTC. Its protein product is CASSDVRVQETQYF. The gene calls are TRBV25-1 and TRBJ2-5; the D gene is possibly TRBD2 (5 bases). The germline V and J ends were trimmed by 3 bases and 1 base, with 9 bases remaining between them. Germline CDR1 and CDR2: MGHDK and SYGVNS. The CDR3 sequence is 14 residues long.

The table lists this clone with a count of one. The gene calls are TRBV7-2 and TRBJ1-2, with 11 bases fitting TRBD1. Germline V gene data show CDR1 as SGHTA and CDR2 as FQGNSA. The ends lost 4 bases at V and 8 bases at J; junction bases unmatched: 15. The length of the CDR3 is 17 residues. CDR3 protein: CASSSAGQGGLSGGYTF. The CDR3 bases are TGTGCCAGCAGCTCGGCGGGACAGGGGGGTCTTTCGGGAGGCTACACCTTC.

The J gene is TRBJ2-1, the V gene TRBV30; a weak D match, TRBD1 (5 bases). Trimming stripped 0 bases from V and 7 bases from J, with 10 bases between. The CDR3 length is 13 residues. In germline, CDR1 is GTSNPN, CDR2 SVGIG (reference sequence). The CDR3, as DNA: TGTGCCTGGAGTGTAAGGGGATTGAATGAGCAGTTCTTC. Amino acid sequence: CAWSVRGLNEQFF.

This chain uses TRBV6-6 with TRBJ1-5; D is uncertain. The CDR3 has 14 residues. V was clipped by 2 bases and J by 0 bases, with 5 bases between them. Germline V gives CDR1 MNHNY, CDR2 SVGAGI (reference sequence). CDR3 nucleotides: TGTGCCAGCAGTTACCCGGGTAGCAATCAGCCCCAGCATTTT. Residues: CASSYPGSNQPQHF.

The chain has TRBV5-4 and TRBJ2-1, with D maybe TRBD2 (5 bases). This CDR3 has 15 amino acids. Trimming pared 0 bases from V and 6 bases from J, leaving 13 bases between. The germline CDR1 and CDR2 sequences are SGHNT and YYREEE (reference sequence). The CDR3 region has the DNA TGTGCCAGCAGCTTGGTGGAGGCTGGGTTCAATGAGCAGTTCTTC. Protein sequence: CASSLVEAGFNEQFF.

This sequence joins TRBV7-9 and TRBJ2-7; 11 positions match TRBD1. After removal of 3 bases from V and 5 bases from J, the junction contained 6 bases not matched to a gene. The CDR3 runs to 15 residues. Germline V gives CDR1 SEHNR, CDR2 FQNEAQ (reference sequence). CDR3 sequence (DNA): TGTGCCAGCAGCTTTCGGGACAGGGGGGACCACGAGCAGTACTTC. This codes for CASSFRDRGDHEQYF.

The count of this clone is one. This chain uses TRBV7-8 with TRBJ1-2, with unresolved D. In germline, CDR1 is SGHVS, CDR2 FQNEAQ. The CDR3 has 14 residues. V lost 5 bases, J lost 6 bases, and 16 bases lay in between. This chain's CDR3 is CASSPNLRGDGYTF. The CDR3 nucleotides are TGTGCCAGCAGCCCGAACCTCCGGGGAGATGGCTACACCTTC.

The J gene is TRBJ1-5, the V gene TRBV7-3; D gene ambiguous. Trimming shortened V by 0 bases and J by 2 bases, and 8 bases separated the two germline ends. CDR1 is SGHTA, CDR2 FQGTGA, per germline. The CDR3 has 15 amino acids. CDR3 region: CASSLTGEGNQPQHF. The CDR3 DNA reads TGTGCCAGCAGCTTAACGGGAGAGGGCAATCAGCCCCAGCATTTT. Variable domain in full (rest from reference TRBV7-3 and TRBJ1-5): GAGVSQTPSNKVTEKGKYVELRCDPISGHTALYWYRQSLGQGPEFLIYFQGTGAADDSGLPNDRFFAVRPEGSVSTLKIQRTERGDSAVYLCASSLTGEGNQPQHFGDGTRLSIL.

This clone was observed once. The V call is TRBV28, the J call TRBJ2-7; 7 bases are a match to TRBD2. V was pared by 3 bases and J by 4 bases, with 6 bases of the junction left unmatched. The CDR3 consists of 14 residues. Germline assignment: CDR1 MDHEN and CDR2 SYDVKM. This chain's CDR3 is CASSFREDLYEQYF. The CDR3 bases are TGTGCCAGCAGTTTCCGGGAGGACCTATACGAGCAGTACTTC.

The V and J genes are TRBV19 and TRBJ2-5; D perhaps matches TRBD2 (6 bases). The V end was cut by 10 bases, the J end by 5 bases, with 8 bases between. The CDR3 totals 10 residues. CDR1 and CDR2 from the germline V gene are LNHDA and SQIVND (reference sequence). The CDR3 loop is CATGRETQYF. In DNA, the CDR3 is TGTGCCACTGGGAGGGAGACCCAGTACTTC.

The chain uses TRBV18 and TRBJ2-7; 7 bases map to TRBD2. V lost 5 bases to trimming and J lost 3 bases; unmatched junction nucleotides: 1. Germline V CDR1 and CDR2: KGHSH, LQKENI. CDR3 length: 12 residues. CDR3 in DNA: TGTGCCAGCTCAGGGGGGGGCTACGAGCAGTACTTC. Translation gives CASSGGGYEQYF. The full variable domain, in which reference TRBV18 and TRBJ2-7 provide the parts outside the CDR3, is NAGVMQNPRHLVRRRGQEARLRCSPMKGHSHVYWYRQLPEEGLKFMVYLQKENIIDESGMPKERFSAEFPKEGPSILRIQQVVRGDSAAYFCASSGGGYEQYFGPGTRLTVT.

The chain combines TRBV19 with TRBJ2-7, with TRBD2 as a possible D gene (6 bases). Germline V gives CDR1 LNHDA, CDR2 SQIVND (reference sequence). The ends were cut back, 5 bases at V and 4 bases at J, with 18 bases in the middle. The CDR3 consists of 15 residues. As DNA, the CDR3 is TGTGCCAGTAGTCCCCTAGGGGCGGGAAGTTACGAGCAGTACTTC. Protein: CASSPLGAGSYEQYF.

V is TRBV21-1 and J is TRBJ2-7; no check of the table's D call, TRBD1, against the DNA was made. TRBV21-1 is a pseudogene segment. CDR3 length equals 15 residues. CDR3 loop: CASSNGTGPTYEQYF. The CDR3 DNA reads TGTGCCAGCAGCAATGGGACAGGGCCTACATACGAGCAGTACTTC.

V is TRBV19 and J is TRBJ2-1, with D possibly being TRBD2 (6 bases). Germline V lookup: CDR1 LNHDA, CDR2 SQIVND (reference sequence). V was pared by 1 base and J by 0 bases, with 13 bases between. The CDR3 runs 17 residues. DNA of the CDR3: TGTGCCAGTAGTATAGCGGGGGACCCCAGCTCCTACAATGAGCAGTTCTTC. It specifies CASSIAGDPSSYNEQFF.

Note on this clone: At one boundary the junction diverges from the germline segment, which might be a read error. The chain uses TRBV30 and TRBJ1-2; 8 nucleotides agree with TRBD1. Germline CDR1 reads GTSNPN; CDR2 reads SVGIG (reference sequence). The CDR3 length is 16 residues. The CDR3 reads CACHRDRTLNNYGYAF. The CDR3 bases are TGTGCCTGCCACCGGGACAGGACCCTAAATAACTATGGCTACGCCTTC.

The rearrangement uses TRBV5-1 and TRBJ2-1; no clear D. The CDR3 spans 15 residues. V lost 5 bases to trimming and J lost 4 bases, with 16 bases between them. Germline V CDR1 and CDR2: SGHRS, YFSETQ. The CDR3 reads CASRMGGGTYNEQFF. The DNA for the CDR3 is TGCGCCAGCAGAATGGGTGGCGGAACGTACAATGAGCAGTTCTTC.